A selection of T cell receptor beta chains follows, all from one sample in a study of OX40 agonist ivuxolimab in advanced cancers. Assay used: immunoSEQ multiplex PCR; TCRdb lists only in-frame clones, some missing. This table has some 96,000 clones, roughly 80% appearing once. The source material was CD4+ or CD8+ T cells sorted from blood, sampled in a trial of the OX40 agonist ivuxolimab. These receptors were collected from an adult with an advanced solid tumor such as melanoma, head and neck, liver or kidney cancer. The CDR3 runs from the conserved cysteine through the conserved F or W. A D gene is named only where the DNA matches it firmly. Not all rows give a size; the values are once, few, many and, for expanded clones, a class.

j_call clone_size d_call v_call cdr3_nt cdr3_aa
TRBJ2-5 NA NA TRBV21-1 TGTGCCAGCAGCTCTAACGGAGCGGGACGCCCCCCCCAAGAGACCCAGTACTTC CASSSNGAGRPPQETQYF
TRBJ1-1 NA TRBD1 TRBV5-4 TGTGCCAGCAGCTGGGGGACAGGGGGCGTAGACACTGAAGCTTTCTTT CASSWGTGGVDTEAFF
TRBJ2-2 NA NA TRBV7-9 TGTGCCAGCAGCTTAGCGGGGGGCCAGAACACCGGGGAGCTGTTTTTT CASSLAGGQNTGELFF
TRBJ2-3 NA NA TRBV2 TGTGCCAGCAGCCTCTCCGTCCCGGCAGATACGCAGTATTTT CASSLSVPADTQYF
TRBJ2-2 NA NA TRBV19 TGTGCCAGTAGTATCCAGGGTCCGTACACCGGGGAGCTGTTTTTT CASSIQGPYTGELFF
TRBJ2-1 once TRBD2 TRBV5-1 TGCGCCAGCAGCCCGGGACTAGCGGAGGGAAGTGAGCAGTTCTTC CASSPGLAEGSEQFF
TRBJ1-3 NA TRBD1 TRBV7-9 TGTGCCAGCAGCGTCAGGGGGCTAGACTCTGGAAACACCATATATTTT CASSVRGLDSGNTIYF
TRBJ2-7 few TRBD1 TRBV6-1 TGTGCCAGCAGTGCTGACAGGGGTGGGTACGAGCAGTACTTC CASSADRGGYEQYF
TRBJ1-1 once NA TRBV5-3 TGTGCCAGCAGTCCCCGGGCCGAGAATACTGAAGCTTTCTTT CASSPRAENTEAFF
TRBJ2-3 NA TRBD2 TRBV7-3 TGTGCCAGCAGCGACCTGGGAGGGTCAGATACGCAGTATTTT CASSDLGGSDTQYF